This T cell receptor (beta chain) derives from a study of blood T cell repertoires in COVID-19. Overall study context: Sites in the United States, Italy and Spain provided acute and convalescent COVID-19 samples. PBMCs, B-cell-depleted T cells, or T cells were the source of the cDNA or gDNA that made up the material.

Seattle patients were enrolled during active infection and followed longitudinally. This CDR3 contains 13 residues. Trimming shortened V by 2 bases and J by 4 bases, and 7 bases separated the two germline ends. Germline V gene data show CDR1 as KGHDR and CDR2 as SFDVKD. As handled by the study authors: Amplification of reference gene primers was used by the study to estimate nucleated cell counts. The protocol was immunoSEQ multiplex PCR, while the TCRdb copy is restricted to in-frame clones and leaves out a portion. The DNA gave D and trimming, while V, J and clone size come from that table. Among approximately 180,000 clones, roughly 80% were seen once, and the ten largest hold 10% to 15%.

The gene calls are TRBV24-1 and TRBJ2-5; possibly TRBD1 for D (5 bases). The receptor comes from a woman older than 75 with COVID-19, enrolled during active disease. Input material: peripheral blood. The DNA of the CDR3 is TGTGCCACCAGTGATTACAGGTCAGAGACCCAGTACTTC. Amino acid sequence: CATSDYRSETQYF.